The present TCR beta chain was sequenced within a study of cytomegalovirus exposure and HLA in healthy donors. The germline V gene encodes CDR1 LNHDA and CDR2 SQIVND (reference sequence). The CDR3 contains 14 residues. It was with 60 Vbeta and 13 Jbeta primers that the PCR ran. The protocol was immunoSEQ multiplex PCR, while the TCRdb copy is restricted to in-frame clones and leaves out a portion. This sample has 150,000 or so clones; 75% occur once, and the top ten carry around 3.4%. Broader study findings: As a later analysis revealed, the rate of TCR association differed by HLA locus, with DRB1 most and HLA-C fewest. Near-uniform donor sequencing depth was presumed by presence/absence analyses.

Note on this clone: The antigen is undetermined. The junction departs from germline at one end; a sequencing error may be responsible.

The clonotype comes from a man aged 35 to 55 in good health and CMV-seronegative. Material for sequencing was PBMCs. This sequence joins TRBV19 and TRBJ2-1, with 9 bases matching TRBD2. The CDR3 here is CASSISGGYNAQFF. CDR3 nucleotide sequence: TGTGCCAGTAGTATTAGCGGGGGCTACAATGCGCAGTTCTTC.